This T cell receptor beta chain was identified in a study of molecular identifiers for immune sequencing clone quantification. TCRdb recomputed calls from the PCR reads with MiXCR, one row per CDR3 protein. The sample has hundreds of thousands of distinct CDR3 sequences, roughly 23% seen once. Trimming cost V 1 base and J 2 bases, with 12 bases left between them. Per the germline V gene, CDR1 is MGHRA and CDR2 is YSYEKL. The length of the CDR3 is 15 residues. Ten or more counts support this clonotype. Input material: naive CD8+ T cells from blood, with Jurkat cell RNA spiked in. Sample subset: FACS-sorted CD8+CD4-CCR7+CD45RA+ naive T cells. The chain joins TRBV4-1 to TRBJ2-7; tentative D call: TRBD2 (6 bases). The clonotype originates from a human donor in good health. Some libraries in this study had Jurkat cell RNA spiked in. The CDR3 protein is CASSQGRGEPYEQYF. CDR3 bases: TGCGCCAGCAGCCAAGGGAGGGGCGAGCCCTACGAGCAGTACTTC.